This T cell receptor beta chain was recovered during a study of blood T cells in healthy people across ages. Study-wide background: Capture by template switching was about one barcoded beta molecule per two T cells.

Alongside a J-beta primer mix, a sample-barcoded 5' primer served in a second PCR lasting about 7 to 12 cycles. Per-sample output comprised a minimum of 2.5 million paired-end reads containing CDR3. From the 5' RACE reads, TCRdb called clonotypes with MiXCR, one entry per CDR3 protein. Of about a million distinct CDR3 sequences in the sample, around two fifths were seen once. In germline, CDR1 is MGHRA, CDR2 YSYEKL. This CDR3 is 13 amino acids long. V gave up 1 base and J gave up 5 bases, with 5 bases separating them. Researchers report isolating at least 6.5 million PBMCs per sample. With regard to this clonotype: A much bigger clone sits one base away, suggesting this may be a read error.

The chain couples TRBV4-1 to TRBJ1-4; D ambiguous. Sequencing was carried out using blood. The sequence was obtained from a man aged 18 to 29 in good health. CDR3 in amino acids: CASSQVGNEKLFF. The CDR3 DNA sequence: TGCGCCAGCAGCCAAGTCGGGAATGAAAAACTGTTTTTT.